Presented here are 4 T cell receptor beta chains from one specimen sequenced in a study of T cells after yellow fever vaccination. TCRdb independently ran MiXCR on the 5' RACE reads; one entry per CDR3 protein. The sample lists about 330,000 distinct CDR3 sequences, about 4% occurring once. The sample in question was PBMCs, obtained 5 days after the yellow fever booster vaccination. These receptors were obtained from a man aged 18 to 29 who received the YFV17D yellow fever vaccine.

The chain uses TRBV20-1 and TRBJ2-7, with D perhaps given as TRBD1 or TRBD2 (6 bases each). Germline-derived CDR1 and CDR2 are DFQATT and SNEGSKA (reference sequence). Trimming stripped 5 bases from V and 2 bases from J, with 16 bases between. The CDR3 is 14 amino acids. The CDR3 loop reads CSAPTGRGPYEQYV. The DNA for the CDR3 is TGCAGTGCTCCTACAGGTCGGGGGCCCTACGAGCAGTACGTC.

This clonotype showed up just a few times. This chain uses TRBV9 with TRBJ1-1; no reliable D call. The CDR3 is 18 residues long. V lost 4 bases to trimming and J lost 0 bases, with 22 bases between them. The V gene's germline CDR1 is SGDLS and CDR2 YYNGEE. The CDR3 loop is CASSPTRRSWRVNTEAFF. CDR3 DNA: TGTGCCAGCAGCCCTACGAGAAGAAGTTGGCGGGTGAACACTGAAGCTTTCTTT.

This clonotype was recorded many times. The chain links TRBV7-9 to TRBJ1-4; possibly TRBD1 for D (6 bases). This CDR3 comprises 16 residues. V was trimmed by 3 bases and J by 8 bases, leaving 19 bases between them. Germline-derived CDR1 and CDR2 are SEHNR and FQNEAQ (reference sequence). The CDR3 bases are TGTGCCAGCAGCTTGGGGCCGCGGGGGCCGGAGGAAAAACTGTTTTTT. Protein sequence: CASSLGPRGPEEKLFF. Using reference TRBV7-9 and TRBJ1-4 for the parts outside the CDR3, the full variable domain is DTGVSQNPRHKITKRGQNVTFRCDPISEHNRLYWYRQTLGQGPEFLTYFQNEAQLEKSRLLSDRFSAERPKGSFSTLEIQRTEQGDSAMYLCASSLGPRGPEEKLFFGSGTQLSVL.

Only a few counts were recorded for this clonotype. This sequence joins TRBV25-1 and TRBJ1-6; D gene ambiguous. This CDR3 spans 12 amino acids. The germline V and J ends were trimmed by 3 bases and 12 bases, with 9 bases remaining between them. Per germline, CDR1 MGHDK and CDR2 SYGVNS. The CDR3 here is CASSDPGGPLHF. The CDR3 DNA reads TGTGCCAGCAGTGACCCCGGAGGACCCCTCCACTTT.